These T cell receptor beta chains were read from a single sample in a study of T cell responses to AZD1222 COVID-19 vaccine. The protocol was immunoSEQ multiplex PCR, while the TCRdb copy is restricted to in-frame clones and leaves out a portion. The repertoire holds roughly 260,000 clones, with approximately 93% as singletons. Specimen: peripheral blood, collected on day 0 of AZD1222 vaccination. The receptors stem from an adult in good health. Each CDR3 is given with its conserved first and last residue. A D gene is named only where the DNA matches it firmly. Expanded clones are given a class, and other clones once, few, many or no size at all.

clone size	D gene	V gene	J gene	CDR3 protein	CDR3 DNA
-	-	TRBV28	TRBJ1-1	CASSFMGKGGDTEAFF	TGTGCCAGCAGTTTTATGGGAAAGGGGGGCGACACTGAAGCTTTCTTT
-	-	TRBV28	TRBJ2-7	CASSFLSREQYF	TGTGCCAGCAGTTTTTTGTCTCGGGAGCAGTACTTC
-	TRBD1	TRBV28	TRBJ2-7	CASSSGSGTGLREVYF	TGTGCCAGCAGTTCGGGATCCGGGACAGGCCTTCGAGAGGTGTACTTC
-	-	TRBV7-2	TRBJ2-3	CASSLVPVSSTDTQYF	TGTGCCAGCAGCTTAGTGCCAGTTTCTAGCACAGATACGCAGTATTTT
-	TRBD2	TRBV7-2	TRBJ2-1	CASSLGLTSGYNEQFF	TGTGCCAGCAGCTTAGGGTTGACTAGCGGATACAATGAGCAGTTCTTC
-	-	TRBV24-1	TRBJ1-2	CATSGPGNYGYTF	TGTGCCACCAGTGGTCCCGGGAACTATGGCTACACCTTC
-	TRBD1	TRBV7-2	TRBJ1-6	CASSLRTGDHSPLHF	TGTGCCAGCAGCCTACGGACAGGAGACCATTCACCCCTCCACTTT
-	-	TRBV19	TRBJ1-2	CATSWFQGGYTF	TGTGCCACCTCCTGGTTTCAGGGGGGCTACACCTTC
-	-	TRBV16	TRBJ2-5	CASSQAGYQETQYF	TGTGCCAGCAGCCAGGCAGGCTACCAAGAGACCCAGTACTTC
once	-	TRBV9	TRBJ2-3	CASSGGGPQHSTQYF	TGTGCCAGCAGCGGAGGTGGACCCCAACATAGTACGCAGTATTTT
-	-	TRBV19	TRBJ2-1	CASSIEGSSYNEQFF	TGTGCCAGTAGTATAGAAGGGAGCTCCTACAATGAGCAGTTCTTC
-	-	TRBV2	TRBJ1-2	CASSDNRADPNGYTF	TGTGCCAGCAGTGATAACCGGGCAGATCCCAATGGCTACACCTTC
-	-	TRBV19	TRBJ1-1	CASSRGGAGKNTEAFF	TGTGCCAGTAGTAGGGGGGGCGCGGGCAAGAACACTGAAGCTTTCTTT
-	TRBD2	TRBV2	TRBJ2-7	CASSGLAGAYAEQYF	TGTGCCAGCAGTGGACTAGCGGGGGCCTATGCGGAGCAGTACTTC
-	-	TRBV7-2	TRBJ1-2	CASSPDKYFKGYTF	TGTGCCAGCAGCCCTGACAAATACTTTAAAGGCTACACCTTC
-	TRBD1	TRBV7-3	TRBJ2-1	CASSLYGTGGDEQFF	TGTGCCAGCAGCTTGTACGGGACAGGAGGCGATGAGCAGTTCTTC
-	TRBD1	TRBV30	TRBJ1-5	CAWSPSGTGLPQHF	TGTGCCTGGAGCCCTTCCGGGACAGGACTTCCCCAGCATTTT
-	-	TRBV18	TRBJ2-6	CASSLAGIAGANVLTF	TGTGCCAGCTCACTCGCGGGAATAGCTGGGGCCAACGTCCTGACTTTC
-	-	TRBV2	TRBJ1-2	CASRGNGYTF	TGTGCCAGCCGGGGGAATGGCTACACCTTC
-	TRBD1	TRBV7-9	TRBJ2-7	CASSSGTGGGYEQYF	TGTGCCAGCAGCTCCGGGACAGGGGGAGGCTACGAGCAGTACTTC
-	-	TRBV6-5	TRBJ2-7	CASRDDLPYEQYF	TGTGCCAGCAGGGACGACCTCCCCTACGAGCAGTACTTC
-	TRBD2	TRBV5-1	TRBJ2-7	CASGGLGTSTSEQYF	TGCGCCAGCGGAGGCCTCGGGACTAGCACCTCCGAGCAGTACTTC
-	-	TRBV20-1	TRBJ2-1	CSGSDNEQFF	TGCAGTGGGAGTGATAATGAGCAGTTCTTC
-	-	TRBV9	TRBJ2-7	CASSVEIRAAPYEQYF	TGTGCCAGCAGCGTTGAAATTCGGGCGGCTCCCTACGAGCAGTACTTC
-	TRBD1	TRBV2	TRBJ1-1	CASALDRGDTEAFF	TGTGCCAGCGCCCTGGACAGGGGTGACACTGAAGCTTTCTTT
-	-	TRBV4-2	TRBJ1-4	CASSQYQTTNEKLFF	TGTGCCAGCAGCCAATACCAGACAACTAATGAAAAACTGTTTTTT
-	TRBD1	TRBV5-1	TRBJ2-5	CASTMGQPRETQYF	TGCGCCAGCACTATGGGACAGCCCCGGGAGACCCAGTACTTC
once	-	TRBV27	TRBJ2-7	CASSLVGRQTYEQYF	TGTGCCAGCAGTTTAGTAGGGAGACAAACCTACGAGCAGTACTTC
-	-	TRBV6-5	TRBJ1-5	CASTVQGWSQPQHF	TGTGCCAGCACCGTACAGGGATGGAGTCAGCCCCAGCATTTT
once	-	TRBV18	TRBJ1-2	CASSPSTEYYGYTF	TGTGCCAGCTCACCAAGCACAGAATACTATGGCTACACCTTC
-	-	TRBV6-5	TRBJ2-1	CASSWGRGRNEQFF	TGTGCCAGCAGCTGGGGCAGGGGAAGGAATGAGCAGTTCTTC
-	TRBD1	TRBV7-8	TRBJ2-4	CASSFRTGVVAKNIQYF	TGTGCCAGCAGCTTTCGGACAGGCGTGGTGGCCAAAAACATTCAGTACTTC
-	TRBD2	TRBV7-3	TRBJ2-1	CASSLKPSGLAGSNHNEQFF	TGTGCCAGCAGCTTAAAACCCTCGGGACTAGCGGGAAGTAACCACAATGAGCAGTTCTTC
-	TRBD2	TRBV7-9	TRBJ2-5	CASSLGGAASGSWETQYF	TGTGCCAGCAGCTTAGGTGGAGCGGCTAGCGGGAGCTGGGAGACCCAGTACTTC
-	TRBD1	TRBV10-2	TRBJ1-4	CASRQGNEKLFF	TGCGCCAGCAGACAGGGGAATGAAAAACTGTTTTTT
-	-	TRBV27	TRBJ2-7	CASSLQQGAYEQYF	TGTGCCAGCAGTTTGCAACAGGGAGCCTACGAGCAGTACTTC
-	-	TRBV18	TRBJ1-6	CASSPVAGINSPLHF	TGTGCCAGCTCACCAGTGGCAGGGATTAATTCACCCCTCCACTTT
-	-	TRBV24-1	TRBJ2-3	CATSEGGAGTDTQYF	TGTGCCACCAGTGAAGGGGGAGCGGGCACAGATACGCAGTATTTT
-	-	TRBV6-5	TRBJ1-4	CASRPSSRGEKLFF	TGTGCCAGCAGACCCTCGAGCAGGGGCGAAAAACTGTTTTTT
-	-	TRBV4-1	TRBJ2-1	CASSQVVEDEQFF	TGCGCCAGCAGCCAAGTAGTGGAGGATGAGCAGTTCTTC
-	-	TRBV5-4	TRBJ2-1	CASSLRGFAYNEQFF	TGTGCCAGCAGCTTGAGGGGGTTCGCCTACAATGAGCAGTTCTTC
-	-	TRBV3-1/TRBV3-2	TRBJ1-5	CASSRTHGDQPQHF	TGTGCCAGCAGCCGAACGCACGGCGATCAGCCCCAGCATTTT
-	-	TRBV24-1	TRBJ2-1	CATSAQRTSSYNEQFF	TGTGCCACCAGTGCCCAGAGGACTTCTTCCTACAATGAGCAGTTCTTC
-	-	TRBV6-5	TRBJ1-3	CASGEYSGNTIYF	TGTGCCAGCGGGGAGTACTCTGGAAACACCATATATTTT
-	-	TRBV3-1/TRBV3-2	TRBJ2-1	CASSQVSREQFF	TGTGCCAGCAGCCAAGTTAGTCGGGAGCAGTTCTTC
few	-	TRBV12-3/TRBV12-4	TRBJ1-6	CASRTGISPLHF	TGTGCCAGCAGGACAGGAATTTCACCCCTCCACTTT
-	TRBD1	TRBV6-5	TRBJ2-7	CASSWDRAYEQYF	TGTGCCAGCAGTTGGGACAGGGCCTACGAGCAGTACTTC
-	-	TRBV9	TRBJ1-1	CASSPGDNTEAFF	TGTGCCAGCAGCCCGGGGGACAACACTGAAGCTTTCTTT
-	TRBD2	TRBV4-2	TRBJ2-3	CASSQVVAGGPLDTQYF	TGTGCCAGCAGCCAAGTGGTAGCGGGGGGGCCATTAGATACGCAGTATTTT
-	-	TRBV5-1	TRBJ1-5	CASSLGQGIGQPQHF	TGCGCCAGCAGCTTGGGGCAGGGGATAGGACAGCCCCAGCATTTT
-	TRBD1	TRBV3-1/TRBV3-2	TRBJ1-1	CASSQATGVIEAFF	TGTGCCAGCAGCCAAGCGACAGGGGTTATTGAAGCTTTCTTT